The 13 T cell receptor beta chains presented below share a single source sample, sequenced in a study of CD8 T cells in Susac syndrome. With random hexamers, about 0.45 to 1 ug RNA was reverse transcribed. Each CDR3 protein gets one entry after TCRdb re-called the immunoSEQ multiplex PCR reads with MiXCR. The sample has some 250,000 distinct CDR3 sequences; almost 97% are singletons. Source material: CD4+ T cells from PBMCs. The receptors were sampled from a human donor with Susac syndrome.

J is TRBJ1-2 and V is TRBV9, with 9 bases that match TRBD1. V lost 2 bases and J lost 2; bases outside the gene matches: 1. The CDR3 totals 14 residues. Germline CDR1 reads SGDLS; CDR2 reads YYNGEE. The CDR3 DNA follows: TGTGCCAGCAGCGTGGGGACAGGGAACTATGGCTACACCTTC. This gives the protein CASSVGTGNYGYTF. The variable domain in full, completed from reference TRBV9 and TRBJ1-2, reads DSGVTQTPKHLITATGQRVTLRCSPRSGDLSVYWYQQSLDQGLQFLIQYYNGEERAKGNILERFSAQQFPDLHSELNLSSLELGDSALYFCASSVGTGNYGYTFGSGTRLTVV.

The chain recombines TRBV27 with TRBJ2-4; D not certain. Trimming took 3 bases from V and 3 from J, leaving 9 bases between them. The CDR3 sequence is 14 residues long. Germline values: CDR1 MNHEY, CDR2 SMNVEV (reference sequence). The CDR3 coding sequence is TGTGCCAGCAGTTTCAGGTTGGGCAAAAACATTCAGTACTTC. As protein: CASSFRLGKNIQYF.

The genes are TRBV9 and TRBJ2-7; maybe TRBD1 (5 bases). The CDR3 has 15 residues. In germline, CDR1 is SGDLS, CDR2 YYNGEE. Trimming cost V 4 bases and J 1 base, with 15 bases left between them. The CDR3 sequence is CASSSHQDTSYEQYF. In DNA, the CDR3 is TGTGCCAGCAGCTCCCACCAGGACACTTCCTACGAGCAGTACTTC.

The rearrangement joins TRBV6-4 to TRBJ2-5, with D perhaps matching TRBD2 (5 bases). CDR3 length: 16 amino acids. The germline V gene encodes CDR1 MRHNA and CDR2 SNTAGT. Trimming removed 5 bases from V and 2 bases from J, with 18 bases in between. The CDR3 DNA reads as TGTGCCAGCAGTCAAGGACCCGGGGAGCCGCAAGAGACCCAGTACTTC. It translates to CASSQGPGEPQETQYF.

This sequence joins TRBV20-1 and TRBJ1-5; 9 positions agree with TRBD1. Germline CDR1 DFQATT, CDR2 SNEGSKA (reference sequence). V gave up 6 bases and J gave up 7 bases; unmatched junction bases: 13. This CDR3 is built from 15 residues. As DNA, the CDR3 is TGCAGTGCAAAGATATCCGGGACAGGGAGCCAGCCCCAGCATTTT. It yields the protein CSAKISGTGSQPQHF.

The chain joins TRBV20-1 to TRBJ2-1; TRBD2 aligns across 10 bases. The tail of the sequence fits TRBJ2-7 better, so the J call may be wrong. This CDR3 is 14 amino acids long. The germline CDR1 and CDR2 sequences are DFQATT and SNEGSKA (reference sequence). In nucleotides, the CDR3 is TGCAGTGCCGCAACTGGACTAGCGGACTACGAGCAGTACTTC. This encodes CSAATGLADYEQYF.

The gene calls are TRBV5-1 and TRBJ2-3, with TRBD2 matching over 7 bases. V lost 2 bases, J lost 1 base, and 7 bases stayed unmatched. Germline assignment: CDR1 SGHRS and CDR2 YFSETQ. The CDR3 length is 16 residues. For the CDR3, the DNA is TGCGCCAGCAGCTTCACTAGCGAAGAACGCACAGATACGCAGTATTTT. Translated, it gives CASSFTSEERTDTQYF.

CDR3 coding DNA: TGTGCCAGCAGGCCAACAGGGTCTAATGAAAAACTGTTTTTT. This translates into CASRPTGSNEKLFF. V and J are TRBV12-3 or TRBV12-4 and TRBJ1-4, with D maybe TRBD1 (6 bases). V was shortened by 6 bases and J by 3 bases, with 11 bases between the two germline ends. The CDR3 loop spans 14 amino acids.

In this sample, this clonotype turned up once. The chain links TRBV15 to TRBJ2-7; the D gene could be TRBD1 or TRBD2 (5 bases each). The V end lost 0 bases, the J end lost 3 bases, and 9 bases lay between the germline ends. The CDR3 is 14 amino acids. Germline lookup yields CDR1 LNHNV and CDR2 YYDKDF (reference sequence). In DNA, the CDR3 is TGTGCCACCAGCAGAGATGGGGGACGCTACGAGCAGTACTTC. Translated: CATSRDGGRYEQYF.

This clonotype was picked up one time. The rearrangement uses TRBV12-3 or TRBV12-4 and TRBJ1-1, with D possibly matching TRBD1 (6 bases). CDR3 size: 13 residues. The V end was cut by 10 bases, the J end by 4 bases, with 16 bases between. CDR3 sequence: CAMGGGVGTEAFF. The DNA for the CDR3 is TGTGCCATGGGGGGGGGCGTAGGCACTGAAGCTTTCTTT.

The genes are TRBV4-1 and TRBJ1-2; D is ambiguous. V lost 0 bases and J 2 bases, leaving 1 base between the germline ends. The length of the CDR3 is 12 residues. In germline, CDR1 is MGHRA, CDR2 YSYEKL. DNA of the CDR3: TGCGCCAGCAGCCAAGACAACTATGGCTACACCTTC. This translates into CASSQDNYGYTF.

The chain couples TRBV30 to TRBJ2-7; TRBD2 agrees at 8 bases. V shed 2 bases, J shed 3 bases, and the junction held 9 bases outside the gene matches. Germline V gene data show CDR1 as GTSNPN and CDR2 as SVGIG (reference sequence). This CDR3 region has 15 residues. For the CDR3, the DNA is TGTGCCTGGAGTTTGCCTAGCGGGCATCTCTACGAGCAGTACTTC. It yields the protein CAWSLPSGHLYEQYF.

V gene TRBV5-1 combines with J gene TRBJ2-1; D might be TRBD1 (6 bases). Per the germline V gene, CDR1 is SGHRS and CDR2 is YFSETQ. CDR3 length: 13 residues. V was clipped by 2 bases and J by 7 bases, with 10 bases between them. CDR3 protein: CASSLGQLNEQFF. In DNA form, the CDR3 reads TGCGCCAGCAGCTTAGGACAGCTAAATGAGCAGTTCTTC.